A single sample is the source of the 20 T cell receptor beta chains below, sequenced in a study of OX40 agonist ivuxolimab in advanced cancers. Only in-frame clones appear in the TCRdb table, and some are missing; sequencing was by immunoSEQ multiplex PCR. The sample lists 20,000 to 30,000 clones; about 88% were seen once. Here the sequenced sample was CD4+ or CD8+ T cells sorted from blood, taken in a trial of the OX40 agonist ivuxolimab. Receptors originate from an adult with an advanced solid tumor such as melanoma, head and neck, liver or kidney cancer.

V is TRBV19 and J is TRBJ2-1; D is undetermined. Trimming left V 5 bases short and J 7 bases short, with 12 bases between. This CDR3 has 13 amino acids. Germline lookup yields CDR1 LNHDA and CDR2 SQIVND (reference sequence). The CDR3 is CASSLLRGNEQFF. CDR3 in DNA: TGTGCCAGTAGTCTCTTGAGAGGAAATGAGCAGTTCTTC.

J is TRBJ1-5 and V is TRBV7-9; 9 bases line up with TRBD1. Trimming cost V 4 bases and J 4 bases; bases outside gene matches: 5. Germline V lookup: CDR1 SEHNR, CDR2 FQNEAQ (reference sequence). The CDR3 extends over 15 amino acids. CDR3 sequence reads: CASSSDRGMNQPQHF. As DNA, the CDR3 is TGTGCCAGCAGCTCTGACAGGGGGATGAATCAGCCCCAGCATTTT.

The chain joins TRBV5-6 to TRBJ1-1; the D is unclear. With 4 bases removed from V and 1 base from J, the gap between germline ends came to 17 bases. Germline V gives CDR1 SGHDT, CDR2 YYEEEE. This CDR3 comprises 16 residues. CDR3 DNA sequence: TGTGCCAGCAGCCCCGGTTTCTCTAGCGGGAACACTGAAGCTTTCTTT. Translating gives CASSPGFSSGNTEAFF.

The chain uses TRBV10-3 and TRBJ1-5, with D possibly being TRBD1 (6 bases). Germline assignment: CDR1 ENHRY and CDR2 SYGVKD. Trimming cost V 5 bases and J 4 bases, with 21 bases left between them. The CDR3 is made up of 17 amino acids. The CDR3 reads CAISPSPTAGENQPQHF. CDR3 bases: TGTGCCATCAGTCCTTCCCCCACCGCAGGGGAGAATCAGCCCCAGCATTTT.

The chain uses TRBV4-3 and TRBJ1-3; weak D call: TRBD1 (6 bases). The CDR3 runs 17 residues. Germline lookup yields CDR1 LGHNA and CDR2 YSLEER. V lost 0 bases to trimming and J lost 0 bases, with 12 bases between them. CDR3 loop: CASSQDSRGHSGNTIYF. In nucleotides, the CDR3 is TGCGCCAGCAGCCAAGATTCGAGGGGACACTCTGGAAACACCATATATTTT.

The CDR3 region has the DNA TGTGCCAGCAGCCCAATCAGCTTGGCAGTCGGGGGAGAAGCTTTCTTT. This translates into CASSPISLAVGGEAFF. The chain couples TRBV6-6 to TRBJ1-1; D perhaps matches TRBD1 (5 bases). The CDR3 contains 16 residues. Germline V gene sequence: CDR1 MNHNY, CDR2 SVGAGI (reference sequence). With 6 bases removed from V and 8 bases from J, the gap between germline ends came to 25 bases.

This chain connects TRBV5-4 to TRBJ2-2, with 8 bases matching TRBD1. This CDR3 contains 15 residues. Germline-derived CDR1 and CDR2 are SGHNT and YYREEE (reference sequence). V gave up 5 bases and J gave up 0 bases; unmatched junction bases: 3. CDR3 protein: CASSRDRSNTGELFF. CDR3 in DNA: TGTGCCAGCAGTCGGGACAGGTCGAACACCGGGGAGCTGTTTTTT.

This chain connects TRBV2 to TRBJ1-4; TRBD1 matches at 8 bases. CDR3 size: 15 residues. Trimming cost V 6 bases and J 6 bases; bases outside gene matches: 9. Germline V gene sequence: CDR1 SNHLY, CDR2 FYNNEI. This CDR3 is CASRTRTGSDEKLFF. CDR3 sequence (DNA): TGTGCCAGCAGGACTCGGACAGGGTCGGATGAAAAACTGTTTTTT.

With regard to this clone: Other DNA sequences within the sample encode an identical CDR3. V gene TRBV2 combines with J gene TRBJ1-2, with D unresolved. The CDR3 sequence is 18 residues long. The germline gives CDR1 SNHLY, CDR2 FYNNEI. V was clipped by 8 bases and J by 2 bases, with 27 bases between them. CDR3 nucleotides: TGTGCCAGCCTAAAGAACCTCCCCCTTCGAGGAATCAACTATGGCTACACCTTC. Residues: CASLKNLPLRGINYGYTF.

This chain links TRBV5-8 with TRBJ1-6; unclear D gene. This CDR3 contains 14 residues. CDR1 is SGHTS, CDR2 YDEGEE, per germline. The ends were cut back, 2 bases at V and 7 bases at J, with 10 bases in the middle. The CDR3 spells CASSLSQTNSPLHF. The CDR3, as DNA: TGTGCCAGCAGCTTAAGCCAGACCAATTCACCCCTCCACTTT. The whole variable domain, remainder taken from reference TRBV5-8 and TRBJ1-6, is EAGVTQSPTHLIKTRGQQATLRCSPISGHTSVYWYQQALGLGLQFLLWYDEGEERNRGNFPPRFSGRQFPNYSSELNVNALELEDSALYLCASSLSQTNSPLHFGNGTRLTVT.

The chain carries TRBV7-2 and TRBJ2-5; a possible D gene is TRBD2 (7 bases). This CDR3 is 16 amino acids long. Deletions cut 5 bases from V and 5 bases from J, with 21 bases between. The germline V gene has CDR1 SGHTA and CDR2 FQGNSA. Here the CDR3 reads CASSKRKGGQWETQYF. CDR3 DNA sequence: TGTGCCAGCAGCAAGAGGAAGGGGGGGCAGTGGGAGACCCAGTACTTC.

V gene TRBV7-9 combines with J gene TRBJ2-5; maybe TRBD1 (6 bases). CDR1 and CDR2 from the germline V gene are SEHNR and FQNEAQ (reference sequence). Between the trimmed V and J ends, which lost 1 base and 5 bases, there was a span of 17 bases. The CDR3 spans 16 residues. CDR3 sequence (DNA): TGTGCCAGCAGCTTAGGGGTCCCAGGGGTCGGGGAGACCCAGTACTTC. Translated, it gives CASSLGVPGVGETQYF.

The chain employs TRBV6-5 and TRBJ2-7; 11 positions match TRBD1. Germline trimming cut 5 bases from V and 3 bases from J; bases unmatched to any gene: 6. Germline V CDR1 and CDR2: MNHEY, SVGAGI. CDR3 length: 15 residues. CDR3 protein: CASSAPGTGGYEQYF. The CDR3 DNA reads as TGTGCCAGCAGTGCCCCCGGGACAGGGGGCTACGAGCAGTACTTC.

The V and J genes are TRBV13 and TRBJ2-1, with a tentative D call TRBD2 (5 bases). CDR1 is PRHDT, CDR2 FYEKMQ, per germline (reference sequence). Trimming cost V 5 bases and J 6 bases, with 8 bases left between them. The CDR3 covers 12 residues. The chain's CDR3 is CASSRGRNEQFF. The CDR3, as DNA: TGTGCCAGCAGCCGGGGTCGCAATGAGCAGTTCTTC.

The V call is TRBV2, the J call TRBJ2-1; unclear D gene. Per germline, CDR1 SNHLY and CDR2 FYNNEI. V dropped 8 bases and J dropped 1 base, with 18 bases sitting between them. The CDR3 contains 16 residues. The CDR3 loop reads CASLPSVFRSYNEQFF. CDR3 DNA: TGTGCCAGCTTACCGTCGGTCTTCCGGTCCTACAATGAGCAGTTCTTC.

This clone came up a few times. The chain has TRBV7-8 and TRBJ1-5, with D perhaps TRBD1 (6 bases). CDR3 length equals 13 residues. Trimming took off 2 bases at V and 5 bases at J, with 7 bases between the two ends. The germline V gene encodes CDR1 SGHVS and CDR2 FQNEAQ. The CDR3 protein is CASSLKGDQPQHF. CDR3 bases: TGTGCCAGCAGCTTAAAGGGGGATCAGCCCCAGCATTTT.

This clone showed up just once. One junction end does not reproduce the germline sequence, and a read error may be involved. Distinct nucleotide sequences in the sample also encode this CDR3. The gene calls are TRBV19 and TRBJ1-5; D call uncertain. This CDR3 is 13 amino acids long. Per the germline V gene, CDR1 is LNHDA and CDR2 is SQIVND (reference sequence). The CDR3 bases are TGTGCCAGCAGTATTAGATGGCGACAGCCCCAGCATTTT. The encoded protein is CASSIRWRQPQHF. Full variable domain (missing parts from reference TRBV19 and TRBJ1-5): DGGITQSPKYLFRKEGQNVTLSCEQNLNHDAMYWYRQDPGQGLRLIYYSQIVNDFQKGDIAEGYSVSREKKESFPLTVTSAQKNPTAFYLCASSIRWRQPQHFGDGTRLSIL.

The rearrangement joins TRBV5-6 to TRBJ1-2; D not certain. The CDR3 sequence is 18 residues long. The V end was cut by 0 bases, the J end by 3 bases, with 21 bases between. Germline loops: CDR1 SGHDT, CDR2 YYEEEE. The chain's CDR3 is CASSLGGGAWGIDYGYTF. CDR3 nucleotides: TGTGCCAGCAGCTTGGGAGGAGGAGCTTGGGGTATCGACTATGGCTACACCTTC.

The rearrangement links TRBV19 to TRBJ1-5; D is ambiguous. The CDR3 consists of 15 residues. The germline V gene has CDR1 LNHDA and CDR2 SQIVND (reference sequence). Trimming shortened V by 3 bases and J by 5 bases, and 14 bases separated the two germline ends. The CDR3 DNA reads as TGTGCCAGTAGTATTTTCGAACAGCCGGATCAGCCCCAGCATTTT. Translation: CASSIFEQPDQPQHF.

The chain recombines TRBV28 with TRBJ1-1; 7 positions agree with TRBD1. V lost 5 bases to trimming and J lost 5 bases; unmatched junction nucleotides: 8. The CDR3 extends over 14 amino acids. CDR1 is MDHEN and CDR2 is SYDVKM in the germline V gene. In nucleotides, the CDR3 is TGTGCCAGCAGTAACGACAGGGCGGTAACTGAAGCTTTCTTT. It translates to CASSNDRAVTEAFF.